The 26 T cell receptor beta chains below all came from one sample that was sequenced in a study of T cells in Graves' hyperthyroidism and ophthalmopathy. Regions amplified from RNA transcripts were the TCR beta CDR3 regions. Primed by the HTBI set, a first-round RT-PCR was run on the TCR CDR3. TCRdb independently ran MiXCR on the multiplex PCR reads; one entry per CDR3 protein. Here the sample spans some 250,000 distinct CDR3 sequences, 14% to 15% being singletons. Sequencing used blood. These receptors were obtained from a woman in her thirties or forties with Graves' hyperthyroidism that later progressed to Graves' ophthalmopathy.

The sample holds many counts of this clonotype. V usage is TRBV29-1 and J usage is TRBJ2-1; D possibly corresponds to TRBD2 (5 bases). Trimming shortened V by 2 bases and J by 6 bases, and 14 bases separated the two germline ends. Germline values: CDR1 SQVTM, CDR2 ANQGSEA. The CDR3 loop spans 14 amino acids. This chain's CDR3 is CSVEPGIVINEQFF. CDR3 DNA sequence: TGCAGCGTTGAACCCGGGATTGTGATCAATGAGCAGTTCTTC.

As DNA, the CDR3 is TGCAGTGCTAGAGAGGACAGGGGGCCCGAGCAGTACTTC. Its protein product is CSAREDRGPEQYF. The chain employs TRBV20-1 and TRBJ2-7, with 11 bases aligning to TRBD1. J was trimmed by 6 bases and V by 0 bases; bases with no gene match: 1. This CDR3 comprises 13 residues. Germline CDR1 is DFQATT and CDR2 is SNEGSKA (reference sequence).

With respect to this clonotype: A read error may explain this, as a much larger clone is one base away. V and J are TRBV18 and TRBJ2-1; 7 bases agree with TRBD2. Germline lookup yields CDR1 KGHSH and CDR2 LQKENI. J gave up 1 base and V 0 bases, and 6 bases lay outside the gene matches. The CDR3 sequence is 17 residues long. Here the CDR3 reads CASSPPMAGVSYNEQFF. DNA of the CDR3: TGTGCCAGCTCACCACCGATGGCGGGAGTATCCTACAATGAGCAGTTCTTC.

There are many counts of this clonotype. V is TRBV12-5 and J is TRBJ1-1, with 7 nucleotides matching TRBD1. V shed 2 bases and J 1 base; nucleotides not matched to a gene: 7. CDR3 size: 16 residues. Germline CDR1 reads LGHNT; CDR2 reads FRNRAP. The CDR3, as DNA: TGTGCTAGTGGTTTGACGCCGACAGGGAAGAACACTGAAGCTTTCTTT. Encoded protein: CASGLTPTGKNTEAFF.

This clonotype was seen many times. CDR3 DNA: TGTGCCAGCAGCTTAGCACCCGGGACCGACAATGAGCAGTTCTTC. As protein: CASSLAPGTDNEQFF. The chain recombines TRBV7-9 with TRBJ2-1; perhaps D is TRBD1 or TRBD2 (5 bases each). The CDR3 extends over 15 amino acids. V lost 0 bases and J 5 bases, leaving 11 bases between the germline ends. From germline, CDR1 is SEHNR and CDR2 FQNEAQ (reference sequence).

In its sample, this clonotype was seen many times. The V and J genes are TRBV19 and TRBJ1-6; no definite D call. This CDR3 is 12 amino acids long. The germline V gene has CDR1 LNHDA and CDR2 SQIVND (reference sequence). Between the trimmed V and J ends, which lost 5 bases and 8 bases, there was a span of 7 bases. The CDR3 is CASSPADSPLHF. The CDR3 region has the DNA TGTGCCAGTAGTCCGGCGGATTCACCCCTCCACTTT.

This clonotype was detected many times. The chain joins TRBV20-1 to TRBJ2-3; D perhaps matches TRBD1 (5 bases). Per germline, CDR1 DFQATT and CDR2 SNEGSKA (reference sequence). This CDR3 region has 15 residues. Trimming pared 5 bases from V and 4 bases from J, leaving 19 bases between. Here the CDR3 DNA reads TGCAGTGCTCGCCCCCAGGGTAGGAAGGCAGATACGCAGTATTTT. The encoded protein is CSARPQGRKADTQYF.

There are many counts of this clonotype. This chain links TRBV29-1 with TRBJ2-1; TRBD2 matches at 11 bases. Germline V gene data show CDR1 as SQVTM and CDR2 as ANQGSEA. V shed 4 bases and J 6 bases; nucleotides not matched to a gene: 5. The CDR3 covers 14 residues. CDR3 coding DNA: TGCAGCGTTGCTGTCCTAGCGGGAGGCAATGAGCAGTTCTTC. Translating gives CSVAVLAGGNEQFF.

This clonotype came up many times. The rearrangement links TRBV4-1 to TRBJ2-7, with 9 nucleotides matching TRBD1. After removal of 3 bases from V and 2 bases from J, the junction contained 5 bases not matched to a gene. The CDR3 contains 15 residues. The germline CDR1 and CDR2 sequences are MGHRA and YSYEKL. CDR3 in amino acids: CASSQSGQGTYEQYF. The CDR3 nucleotides read TGCGCCAGCAGCCAGTCGGGACAGGGAACCTACGAGCAGTACTTC.

Comments on this clonotype: Since the CDR3 does not end with the conserved phenylalanine or tryptophan, this likely comes from a read error. The chain links TRBV7-8 to TRBJ2-7; 7 bases fit TRBD1. The CDR3 is 15 residues long. Germline assignment: CDR1 SGHVS and CDR2 FQNEAQ. After removal of 1 base from V and 5 bases from J, the junction contained 8 bases not matched to a gene. The chain's CDR3 is CASSLDTGALDEQYL. The CDR3 nucleotides are TGTGCCAGCAGCTTAGATACAGGGGCGCTCGACGAGCAGTACCTC.

This clonotype was picked up many times. V is TRBV30 and J is TRBJ2-1; TRBD2 matches at 9 bases. The CDR3 runs to 15 residues. With 5 bases clipped from V and 7 bases from J, the junction kept 12 bases outside the gene matches. Germline-derived CDR1 and CDR2 are GTSNPN and SVGIG (reference sequence). This chain's CDR3 is CAWGGRSGRRNEQFF. DNA of the CDR3: TGTGCCTGGGGGGGACGGAGCGGGAGGCGGAATGAGCAGTTCTTC.

In this sample, this clonotype turned up many times. The chain carries TRBV2 and TRBJ1-2; 7 bases map to TRBD1. Germline V gene sequence: CDR1 SNHLY, CDR2 FYNNEI. V was clipped by 9 bases and J by 1 base; unmatched bases: 8. This CDR3 comprises 14 residues. Here the CDR3 reads CASPGQRNNYGYTF. CDR3 DNA sequence: TGTGCCAGTCCGGGACAGAGGAATAACTATGGCTACACCTTC.

In its sample, this clonotype was seen many times. DNA for the CDR3: TGCAGTGCAAAGGGACTGTACACAGATACGCAGTATTTT. This encodes CSAKGLYTDTQYF. The J gene is TRBJ2-3, the V gene TRBV20-1, with a weak D call TRBD2 (6 bases). Between the trimmed V and J ends, which lost 6 bases and 2 bases, there was a span of 12 bases. The germline V gene encodes CDR1 DFQATT and CDR2 SNEGSKA (reference sequence). The CDR3 is 13 amino acids.

This clonotype came up many times. The chain couples TRBV19 to TRBJ1-5; 7 nucleotides agree with TRBD1. The CDR3 loop spans 17 amino acids. Germline V gene sequence: CDR1 LNHDA, CDR2 SQIVND (reference sequence). Germline trimming cut 5 bases from V and 5 bases from J; bases unmatched to any gene: 15. Written as DNA, the CDR3 is TGTGCCAGTAGTTTCCTCAGACAGGGCGCCCAGGATCAGCCCCAGCATTTT. Translated, it gives CASSFLRQGAQDQPQHF.

In its sample, this clonotype was seen many times. The genes are TRBV19 and TRBJ2-7; D remains unclear. The germline CDR1 and CDR2 sequences are LNHDA and SQIVND (reference sequence). The CDR3 has 13 residues. V gave up 5 bases and J gave up 0 bases, with 8 bases separating them. CDR3 region: CASSFTRSYEQYF. Here the CDR3 DNA reads TGTGCCAGTAGTTTCACCCGCTCCTACGAGCAGTACTTC.

The V gene is TRBV7-9, the J gene TRBJ2-6; D gene unclear. The CDR3 is 16 amino acids. Germline CDR1 reads SEHNR; CDR2 reads FQNEAQ (reference sequence). The ends were cut back, 2 bases at V and 2 bases at J, with 10 bases in the middle. The DNA of the CDR3 is TGTGCCAGCAGCTTAATTTCCCTCGCTGGGGCCAACGTCCTGACTTTC. Translation gives CASSLISLAGANVLTF.

In this sample, this clonotype turned up many times. The chain uses TRBV12-3 or TRBV12-4 and TRBJ2-1; D might be TRBD2 (6 bases). V was pared by 6 bases and J by 4 bases, with 10 bases between. The CDR3 covers 13 residues. The chain's CDR3 is CASRSGRYNEQFF. CDR3 coding DNA: TGTGCCAGCAGAAGCGGGCGGTACAATGAGCAGTTCTTC.

This clonotype was recorded many times. The chain is built from TRBV9 and TRBJ1-2, with 10 bases lining up with TRBD1. This CDR3 comprises 15 residues. The V and J ends lost 3 bases and 3 bases, in that order; junction bases with no gene match: 5. Germline CDR1 SGDLS, CDR2 YYNGEE. This CDR3 reads CASSEGDRGYYGYTF. The CDR3 region has the DNA TGTGCCAGCAGCGAGGGGGACAGGGGTTACTATGGCTACACCTTC.

This chain joins TRBV11-2 and TRBJ1-1; D is undetermined. The V and J ends lost 0 bases and 5 bases respectively, with 19 bases between them. The CDR3 is 17 residues long. Germline V lookup: CDR1 SGHAT, CDR2 FQNNGV. This CDR3 reads CASSLDGFHTRGTEAFF. In DNA, the CDR3 is TGTGCCAGCAGCTTAGACGGGTTCCACACCCGAGGAACTGAAGCTTTCTTT.

This clonotype was counted many times. The V call is TRBV5-1, the J call TRBJ2-7; TRBD1 matches 8 bases. V lost 3 bases to trimming and J lost 2 bases; unmatched junction nucleotides: 7. The CDR3 spans 15 residues. Per germline, CDR1 SGHRS and CDR2 YFSETQ. The CDR3 region is CASSYLGQGAYEQYF. In DNA form, the CDR3 reads TGCGCCAGCAGCTACCTAGGACAGGGCGCCTACGAGCAGTACTTC. Full variable domain (missing parts from reference TRBV5-1 and TRBJ2-7): KAGVTQTPRYLIKTRGQQVTLSCSPISGHRSVSWYQQTPGQGLQFLFEYFSETQRNKGNFPGRFSGRQFSNSRSEMNVSTLELGDSALYLCASSYLGQGAYEQYFGPGTRLTVT.

This clonotype has a count of ten or more. The rearrangement links TRBV28 to TRBJ2-3; no clear D gene. The CDR3 is 11 amino acids. Germline CDR1 is MDHEN and CDR2 is SYDVKM. V was cut by 6 bases and J by 10 bases, with 11 bases left in between. The CDR3 protein is CASRTSDAQYF. The CDR3 nucleotides are TGTGCCAGCAGGACTTCGGATGCGCAGTATTTT.

Many counts were recorded for this clonotype. V is TRBV15 and J is TRBJ2-5; 7 nucleotides match TRBD2. Germline V gene lookup returns CDR1 LNHNV and CDR2 YYDKDF (reference sequence). The CDR3 has 15 residues. Trimming took 0 bases from V and 4 from J; bases not matched to a gene: 5. In DNA, the CDR3 is TGTGCCACCAGCAGAGAGGGAGGGGTATTAGAGACCCAGTACTTC. This sequence encodes CATSREGGVLETQYF.

The sample holds many counts of this clonotype. V is TRBV2 and J is TRBJ2-7, with D possibly being TRBD2 (6 bases). Between the trimmed V and J ends, which lost 2 bases and 5 bases, there was a span of 13 bases. Germline CDR1 and CDR2: SNHLY and FYNNEI. This CDR3 region has 14 residues. The CDR3 here is CASSEPGTGDEQYF. The CDR3 region has the DNA TGTGCCAGCAGTGAACCAGGGACTGGGGACGAGCAGTACTTC.

The rearrangement links TRBV20-1 to TRBJ2-5; D not resolved. Germline V gene data show CDR1 as DFQATT and CDR2 as SNEGSKA (reference sequence). The CDR3 loop spans 12 amino acids. V gave up 3 bases and J gave up 2 bases, with 7 bases separating them. CDR3: CSASGPQETQYF. DNA of the CDR3: TGCAGTGCTAGCGGGCCTCAAGAGACCCAGTACTTC.

This clonotype was observed many times. V is TRBV5-1 and J is TRBJ2-1; a possible D gene is TRBD2 (5 bases). The CDR3 has 16 amino acids. Between the trimmed V and J ends, which lost 2 bases and 8 bases, there was a span of 20 bases. Germline-derived CDR1 and CDR2 are SGHRS and YFSETQ. The CDR3 region has the DNA TGCGCCAGCAGCTTCTACTCGGGGTCCCAAAACTATGAGCAGTTCTTC. It translates to CASSFYSGSQNYEQFF.

This clonotype was observed at least ten times. The chain combines TRBV9 with TRBJ2-1; 10 bases are shared with TRBD2. The CDR3 totals 16 residues. Germline V gene lookup returns CDR1 SGDLS and CDR2 YYNGEE. Unmatched junction bases numbered 7, after V lost 1 base and J lost 6 bases. CDR3 sequence reads: CASSVYKREGLNEQFF. The CDR3, as DNA: TGTGCCAGCAGCGTATACAAGCGGGAGGGCCTCAATGAGCAGTTCTTC.